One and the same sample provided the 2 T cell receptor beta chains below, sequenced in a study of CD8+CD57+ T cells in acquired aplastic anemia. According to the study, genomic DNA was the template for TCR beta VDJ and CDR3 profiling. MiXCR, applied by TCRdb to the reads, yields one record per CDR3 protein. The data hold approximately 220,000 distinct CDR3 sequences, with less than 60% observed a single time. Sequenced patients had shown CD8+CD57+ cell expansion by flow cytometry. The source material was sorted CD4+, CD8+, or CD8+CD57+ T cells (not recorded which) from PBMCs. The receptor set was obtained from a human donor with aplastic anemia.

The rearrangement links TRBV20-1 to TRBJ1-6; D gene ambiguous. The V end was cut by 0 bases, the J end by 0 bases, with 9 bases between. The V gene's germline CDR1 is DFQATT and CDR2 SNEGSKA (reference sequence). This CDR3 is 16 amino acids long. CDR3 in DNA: TGCAGTGCTAGAGATTCCCCGAGCTCCTATAATTCACCCCTCCACTTT. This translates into CSARDSPSSYNSPLHF.

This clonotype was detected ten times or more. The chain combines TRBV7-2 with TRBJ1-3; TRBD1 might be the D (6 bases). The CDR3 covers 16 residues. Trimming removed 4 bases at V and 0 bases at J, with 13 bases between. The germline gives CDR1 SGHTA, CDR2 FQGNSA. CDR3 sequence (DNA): TGTGCCAGCAGCTCCCTCCCGGACAGCTCTGGAAACACCATATATTTT. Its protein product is CASSSLPDSSGNTIYF.